Listed below are T cell receptor beta chains from one sample, sequenced in a study of patients and donors after allogeneic stem cell transplantation. TCRdb processed the RT-PCR reads anew with MiXCR; each CDR3 protein has one entry. Among 900,000 to 1,000,000 distinct CDR3 sequences, approximately 18% were seen once, and the ten largest hold approximately 5.9%. Sequencing input: blood, either unsorted or a sorted T cell fraction (not recorded which). The receptor set was obtained from a human donor who was either an allogeneic HSCT recipient or a stem cell or donor lymphocyte infusion donor (not recorded which). It is not recorded whose cells these are; they may come from a transplant donor. CDR3s include the opening cysteine and the closing phenylalanine or tryptophan. The D gene is left open where the match is weak. Size is omitted from some rows. Given values are once, few, many or a class for expanded clones.

j_call d_call v_call clone_size cdr3_nt cdr3_aa
TRBJ2-6 - TRBV20-1 - TGCAGTGCTTTCCTCGTCTCTGGGGCCAACGTCCTGACTTTC CSAFLVSGANVLTF
TRBJ1-1 - TRBV29-1 - TGCAGCGTTGGCCCTGGTCCAGGAGGCGTCACTGAAGCTTTCTTT CSVGPGPGGVTEAFF
TRBJ1-5 TRBD1 TRBV25-1 - TGTGCCAGCAGTGGTCCGGGACAGAGCAATCAGCCCCAGCATTTT CASSGPGQSNQPQHF
TRBJ2-7 TRBD2 TRBV7-9 few TGTGCCAGCAGCTCCTCCGGGACTAGCGGGGAGTACGAGCAGTACTTC CASSSSGTSGEYEQYF
TRBJ1-1 - TRBV20-1 - TGCAGTGCTAGAGATCGGGACCCCAACACGGGGGACACTGAAGCTTTCTTT CSARDRDPNTGDTEAFF
TRBJ1-4 - TRBV20-1 few TGCAGTGCTAGAAGGTTTGGGGAAAAACTGTTTTTT CSARRFGEKLFF
TRBJ1-1 - TRBV9 few TGTGCCAGCAGCTACCGGGACAAGCTGTCTGAAGCTTTCTTT CASSYRDKLSEAFF
TRBJ1-5 - TRBV10-3 few TGTGCCATCAACAAGGAGCTCAATCAGCCCCAGCATTTT CAINKELNQPQHF
TRBJ1-2 - TRBV12-3/TRBV12-4 few TGTGCCAGCACCCCGGCGCGGAACTATGGCTACACCTTC CASTPARNYGYTF
TRBJ1-5 TRBD1 TRBV7-2 - TGTGCCAGCAGCGCGCACAGGGGAAAGGGTCAGCCCCAGCATTTT CASSAHRGKGQPQHF
TRBJ2-3 - TRBV25-1 - TGTGCCAGCAGTGATTTAAGGACTAGCACAGATACGCAGTATTTT CASSDLRTSTDTQYF
TRBJ2-3 - TRBV5-1 many TGTGCCAGCAGTTTGGCAGGGAAGGGCACAGATACGCAGTATTTT CASSLAGKGTDTQYF
TRBJ1-5 - TRBV24-1 - TGTGCCACCAGTGAGGGGCAGCGAAGCAATCAGCCCCAGCATTTT CATSEGQRSNQPQHF
TRBJ2-1 TRBD1 TRBV25-1 - TGTGCCAGCAGTCACCCGGGACAGGGGGTAGATGAGCAGTTCTTC CASSHPGQGVDEQFF
TRBJ2-1 - TRBV5-6 - TGTGCCAGCAGCTCGGGACTGCCATCCTACAATGAGCAGTTCTTC CASSSGLPSYNEQFF
TRBJ2-2 - TRBV9 - TGTGCCAGCAGCTCAAACCGTCCACGCTCCGGGGAGCTGTTTTTT CASSSNRPRSGELFF
TRBJ1-2 - TRBV18 few TGTGCCAGCTCACCACCGTCCGACGGCTACACCTTC CASSPPSDGYTF
TRBJ2-5 - TRBV6-1 - TGTGCCAGCAAGTCTGCAGGATATAGGGAGACCCAGTACTTC CASKSAGYRETQYF
TRBJ1-2 - TRBV4-3 few TGCGCCAGCAGCCAAGGGGGCTTTAGCTACACCTTC CASSQGGFSYTF
TRBJ2-7 TRBD1 TRBV7-7 - TGTGCTAGCAGCCCCCGGGACAGTGCCTACGAGCAGTACTTC CASSPRDSAYEQYF
TRBJ2-1 TRBD2 TRBV7-8 - TGTGCCAGCAGCTCGGGACTAGCGGCAACCCGGTGGTCGGATGAGCAGTTCTTC CASSSGLAATRWSDEQFF
TRBJ1-2 - TRBV2 few TGTGCCAGCATGGGGGGGACGTATAACTATGGCTACACCTTC CASMGGTYNYGYTF
TRBJ1-2 - TRBV29-1 few TGCAGCGTTGAAACGGGGCAGGGTGGTTACGGCTACACCTTC CSVETGQGGYGYTF
TRBJ1-5 - TRBV7-9 - TGTGCCAGCAGCTTAGCGCTAGGACAGTTCAATCAGCCCCAGCATTTT CASSLALGQFNQPQHF
TRBJ2-1 - TRBV20-1 - TGCAGTGCTAGTCGAAGAGAAACAGGAAATGAGCAGTTCTTC CSASRRETGNEQFF
TRBJ2-1 TRBD2 TRBV29-1 - TGCAGCGTTGAACCCCCGGGAACTAGCGGGGGGAAAGAGCAGTTCTTC CSVEPPGTSGGKEQFF
TRBJ2-5 TRBD2 TRBV4-1 few TGCGCCAGCAGCCAAGATCCCGGGGCTAGCGGGAGAGGGAAGACCCAGTACTTC CASSQDPGASGRGKTQYF
TRBJ1-2 TRBD1 TRBV18 many TGTGCCAGCTCACCGGGACAGTCCAACTATGGCTACACCTTC CASSPGQSNYGYTF
TRBJ2-7 TRBD1 TRBV6-1 few TGTGCCAGCAAAGACAGGGAAATTACCTACGAGCAGTACTTC CASKDREITYEQYF
TRBJ2-7 - TRBV12-3/TRBV12-4 - TGTGCCAGCAGTTTATTGGGGCCACAGTACTTC CASSLLGPQYF
TRBJ1-3 - TRBV20-1 - TGCAGTGCTAGAGATTGGGCCGCCGAGAGCTCTGGAAACACCATATATTTT CSARDWAAESSGNTIYF
TRBJ1-5 - TRBV4-1 - TGCGCCAGCAGCCAAGATGGGGGGCGCCCTTCCAATCAGCCCCAGCATTTT CASSQDGGRPSNQPQHF
TRBJ2-3 - TRBV12-3/TRBV12-4 - TGTGCCAGCACCCCCGGATTGACCACAGATACGCAGTATTTT CASTPGLTTDTQYF
TRBJ1-4 TRBD1 TRBV7-9 few TGTGCCAGCAGCTCGGGACAGAGGAATGAAAAACTGTTTTTT CASSSGQRNEKLFF
TRBJ1-2 - TRBV9 - TGTGCCAGCAGCGTACCAGGGGCGTATGGCTACACCTTC CASSVPGAYGYTF
TRBJ2-2 - TRBV12-3/TRBV12-4 many TGTGCCAGCAGTCCCAGACAGGTTGTCGGGGAGCTGTTTTTT CASSPRQVVGELFF
TRBJ2-5 - TRBV20-1 - TGCAGTGCTCCGGACACCTTACAGGAGACCCAGTACTTC CSAPDTLQETQYF
TRBJ2-3 - TRBV7-3 few TGTGCCAGCAGCTCTCGATCAGGGACAGATACGCAGTATTTT CASSSRSGTDTQYF
TRBJ2-7 - TRBV5-1 - TGCTCCAGCAGCCCCGGTAGGACCAAAAGAGCCGAGCAGTACTTC CSSSPGRTKRAEQYF
TRBJ2-1 TRBD2 TRBV3-1 - TGTGCCAGCAGCCCGTCCAGGACTAGCGGGAGTCACGAGCAGTTCTTC CASSPSRTSGSHEQFF
TRBJ1-2 - TRBV6-1 - TGTGCCAGCACCCGCCGGCGGAGTGGCTATGGCTACACCTTC CASTRRRSGYGYTF
TRBJ1-3 - TRBV4-1 few TGCGCCAGCACTGGGTCGAGGGCAGGGCCCTTGGCGCCTGGAAACACCATATATTTT CASTGSRAGPLAPGNTIYF
TRBJ1-5 TRBD1 TRBV7-2 few TGTGCCAGCAGCCCCACCGGGACAGGAGGTCAGCCCCAGCATTTT CASSPTGTGGQPQHF
TRBJ2-1 TRBD2 TRBV20-1 few TGCAGTGCCGGACTAGCGGGGGCCTCCTACAATGAGCAGTTCTTC CSAGLAGASYNEQFF
TRBJ1-2 - TRBV12-3/TRBV12-4 - TGTGCCAGCCTACTTGTGCGGACCTATGGCTACACCTTC CASLLVRTYGYTF
TRBJ2-3 TRBD2 TRBV27 - TGTGCCAGCAGTTTGGGCCGGGAGGGTCCAACAGATACGCAGTATTTT CASSLGREGPTDTQYF
TRBJ1-6 - TRBV4-2 few TGTGCCAGCAGCCAAAAACAGGATAATTCACCCCTCCACTTT CASSQKQDNSPLHF
TRBJ1-1 - TRBV6-1 few TGTGCCAGCATCCTTGGAGGGTACACTGAAGCTTTCTTT CASILGGYTEAFF
TRBJ2-7 - TRBV6-1 - TGTGCCAGCAGTGAAGTGGCAGTCTCCTACGAGCAGTACTTC CASSEVAVSYEQYF
TRBJ2-2 TRBD2 TRBV7-2 - TGTGCCAGCAGCCCTGGACTAGGGAACACCGGGGAGCTGTTTTTT CASSPGLGNTGELFF
TRBJ2-1 TRBD2 TRBV4-1 - TGCGCCAGCAGCCAGCATTGGGAGGGTAGCGGTCTCAATGAGCAGTTCTTC CASSQHWEGSGLNEQFF
TRBJ1-2 - TRBV6-1 - TGTGCCAGCATCAGAGACCCGGCTCCTAGCTATGGCTACACCTTC CASIRDPAPSYGYTF
TRBJ1-1 TRBD1 TRBV4-2 few TGTGCCAGCAGCCAAGATAAAAGGGGGCGAGAAGCTTTCTTT CASSQDKRGREAFF